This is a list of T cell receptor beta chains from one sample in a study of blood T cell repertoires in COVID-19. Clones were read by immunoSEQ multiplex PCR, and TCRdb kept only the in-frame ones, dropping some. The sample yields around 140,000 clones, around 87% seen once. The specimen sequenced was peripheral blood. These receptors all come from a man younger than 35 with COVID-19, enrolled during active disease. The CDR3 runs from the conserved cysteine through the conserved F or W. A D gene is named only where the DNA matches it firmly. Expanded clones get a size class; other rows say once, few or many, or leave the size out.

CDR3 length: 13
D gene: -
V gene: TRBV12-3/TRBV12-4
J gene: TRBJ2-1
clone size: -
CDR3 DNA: TGTGCCAGCAATATCCAGAACAGGGATGAGCAGTTCTTC
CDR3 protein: CASNIQNRDEQFF

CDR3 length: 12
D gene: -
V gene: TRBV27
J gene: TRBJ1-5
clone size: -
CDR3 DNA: TGTGCCAGCAGTCAGTCAGGTCAGCCCCAGCATTTT
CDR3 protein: CASSQSGQPQHF

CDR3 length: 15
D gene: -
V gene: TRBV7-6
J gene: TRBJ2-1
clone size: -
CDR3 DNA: TGTGCCAGCAGCTTAGCTAGCGGTCAATACAATGAGCAGTTCTTC
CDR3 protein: CASSLASGQYNEQFF

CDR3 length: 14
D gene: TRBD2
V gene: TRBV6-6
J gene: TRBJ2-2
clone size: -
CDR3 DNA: TGTGCCAGCAGAGGGGAGGGGAACACCGGGGAGCTGTTTTTT
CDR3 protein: CASRGEGNTGELFF

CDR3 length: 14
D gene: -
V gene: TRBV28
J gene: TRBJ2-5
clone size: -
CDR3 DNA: TGTGCCAGCAGGCCCGGGATAGACCAAGAGACCCAGTACTTC
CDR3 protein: CASRPGIDQETQYF

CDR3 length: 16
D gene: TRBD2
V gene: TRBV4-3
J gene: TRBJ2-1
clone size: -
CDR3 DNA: TGCGCCAGCAGCCAAGACCCTGGACTAGTCTACAATGAGCAGTTCTTC
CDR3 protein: CASSQDPGLVYNEQFF

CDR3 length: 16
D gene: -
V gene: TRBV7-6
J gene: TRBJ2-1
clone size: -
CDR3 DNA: TGTGCCAGCAGCTTATATCCCCGGGGACTCTACAATGAGCAGTTCTTC
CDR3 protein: CASSLYPRGLYNEQFF

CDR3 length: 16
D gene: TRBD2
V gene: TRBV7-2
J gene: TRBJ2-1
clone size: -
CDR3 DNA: TGTGCCAGCAGCCCAAGGACTAGCGGGAGGGGCCATGAGCAGTTCTTC
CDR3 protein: CASSPRTSGRGHEQFF

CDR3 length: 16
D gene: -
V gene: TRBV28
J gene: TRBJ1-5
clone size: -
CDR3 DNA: TGTGCCAGCAGTTTACCCAGGTATCGGGGGAATCAGCCCCAGCATTTT
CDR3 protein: CASSLPRYRGNQPQHF

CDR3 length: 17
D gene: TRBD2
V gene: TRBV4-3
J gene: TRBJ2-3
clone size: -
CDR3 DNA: TGCGCCAGCAGCCAAGCGACTAGCGGGAGGGTCACAGATACGCAGTATTTT
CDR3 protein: CASSQATSGRVTDTQYF

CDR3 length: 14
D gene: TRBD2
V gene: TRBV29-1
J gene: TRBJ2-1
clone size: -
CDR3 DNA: TGCAGCGTTGAGCTGCTAGCGGGAGGGCCGGGGCAGTTCTTC
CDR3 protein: CSVELLAGGPGQFF

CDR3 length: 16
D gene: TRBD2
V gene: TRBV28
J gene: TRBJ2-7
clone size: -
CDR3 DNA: TGTGCCAGCAGTCCCCCGGGACTAGCGGCCTACTACGAGCAGTACTTC
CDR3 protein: CASSPPGLAAYYEQYF

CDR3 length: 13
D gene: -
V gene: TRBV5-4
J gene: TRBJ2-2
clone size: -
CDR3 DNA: TGTGCCGGAGCGACGTTGAACACCGGGGAGCTGTTTTTT
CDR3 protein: CAGATLNTGELFF

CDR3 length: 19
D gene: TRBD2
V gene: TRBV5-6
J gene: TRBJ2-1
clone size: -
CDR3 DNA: TGTGCCAGCAGCTTAGGTAGACTAGCGGGAGGGCCCTACCCTAATGAGCAGTTCTTC
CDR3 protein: CASSLGRLAGGPYPNEQFF

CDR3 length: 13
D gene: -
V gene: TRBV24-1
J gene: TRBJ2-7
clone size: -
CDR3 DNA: TGTGCCACCAGTGATTTGACGGGATTCGGGCAGTACTTC
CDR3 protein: CATSDLTGFGQYF

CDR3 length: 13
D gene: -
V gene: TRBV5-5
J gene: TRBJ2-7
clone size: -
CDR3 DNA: TGTGCCAGCAGCCCCGGGAGCTCCTACGAGCAGTACTTC
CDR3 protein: CASSPGSSYEQYF

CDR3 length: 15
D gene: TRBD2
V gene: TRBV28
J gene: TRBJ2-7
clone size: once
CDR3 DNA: TGTGCCAGCAGTTTAGCGATAGCGGGAGCGTACGAGCAGTACTTC
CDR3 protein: CASSLAIAGAYEQYF

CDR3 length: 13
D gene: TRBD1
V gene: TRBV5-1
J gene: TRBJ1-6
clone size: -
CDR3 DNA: TGCGCCAGCCGTTGGGGACAGAATTCACCCCTCCACTTT
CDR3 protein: CASRWGQNSPLHF

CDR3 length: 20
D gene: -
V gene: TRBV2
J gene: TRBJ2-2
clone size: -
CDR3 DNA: TGTGCCAGCAGTGAAGAGGTTACTGATGGGCGGACTGCTTCTCGAGGGGAGCTGTTTTTT
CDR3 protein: CASSEEVTDGRTASRGELFF

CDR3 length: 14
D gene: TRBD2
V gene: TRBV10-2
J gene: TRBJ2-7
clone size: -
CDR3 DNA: TGCGCCAGCAGCCACACTAGCGGGAGTTACGAGCAGTACTTC
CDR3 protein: CASSHTSGSYEQYF

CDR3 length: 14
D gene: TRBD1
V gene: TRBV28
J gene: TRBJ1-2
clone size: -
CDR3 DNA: TGTGCCAGCATTATAGGGGGGACAGGGAACGGCTACACCTTC
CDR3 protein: CASIIGGTGNGYTF

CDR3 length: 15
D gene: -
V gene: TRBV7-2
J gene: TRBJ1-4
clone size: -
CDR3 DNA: TGTGCCAGCAGCTTAGCGCAGGGCCGTTCCGAAAAACTGTTTTTT
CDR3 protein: CASSLAQGRSEKLFF

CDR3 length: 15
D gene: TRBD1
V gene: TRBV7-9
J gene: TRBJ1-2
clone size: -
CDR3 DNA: TGTGCCAGCAGTTCCAGAACAGGGGGAGGTTGGGGCTACACCTTC
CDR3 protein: CASSSRTGGGWGYTF

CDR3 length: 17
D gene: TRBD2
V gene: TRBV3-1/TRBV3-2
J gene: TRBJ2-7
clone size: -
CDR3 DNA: TGTGCCAGCAGCCAAGAACTAGCGGGAGGTAGCTCCTACGAGCAGTACTTC
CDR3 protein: CASSQELAGGSSYEQYF

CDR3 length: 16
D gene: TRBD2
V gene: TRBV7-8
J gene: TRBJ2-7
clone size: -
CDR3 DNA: TGTGCCAGCAGCTTAGGTTTTAGCGGGTCCTCCTACGAGCAGTACTTC
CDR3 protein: CASSLGFSGSSYEQYF

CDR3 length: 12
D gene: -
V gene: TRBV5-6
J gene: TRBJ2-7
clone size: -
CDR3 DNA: TGTGCCAGCAGCCTCCGTCGGTACGAGCAGTACTTC
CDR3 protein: CASSLRRYEQYF

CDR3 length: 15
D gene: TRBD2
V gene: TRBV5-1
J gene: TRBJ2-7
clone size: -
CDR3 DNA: TGCGCCAGCAGCTCCCAGTTAGCGGGCCGTGACGAGCAGTACTTC
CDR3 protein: CASSSQLAGRDEQYF

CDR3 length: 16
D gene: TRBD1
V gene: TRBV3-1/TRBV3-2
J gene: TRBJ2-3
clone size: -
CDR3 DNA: TGTGCCAGCAGCCGACCGTTTACAGGGGGCACAGATACGCAGTATTTT
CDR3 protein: CASSRPFTGGTDTQYF

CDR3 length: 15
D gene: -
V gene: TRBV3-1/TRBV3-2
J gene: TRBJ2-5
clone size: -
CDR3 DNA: TGTGCCAGCAGCCTCGTCCGGGGAGTGCGGGAGACCCAGTACTTC
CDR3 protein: CASSLVRGVRETQYF